This T cell receptor (beta chain) was identified in a study of T cell responses to AZD1222 COVID-19 vaccine. Whole-study findings and limits: Clonal diversity may have been underestimated, and the donors were mostly white British, with more females than males. Vaccine-related CD4 TCRs covered spike, predominating at 160-218 and 743-854.

A single count supports this clone. Antigen: not known. Produced via immunoSEQ multiplex PCR; TCRdb's table is partial and in-frame only. The sample lists fewer than 90,000 clones, just over 85% occurring once. This CDR3 comprises 14 residues. Germline V gene lookup returns CDR1 GTSNPN and CDR2 SVGIG (reference sequence). Unmatched junction bases numbered 11, after V lost 3 bases and J lost 7 bases. Sequenced material: peripheral blood, taken 28 days after the second AZD1222 dose. The sequence derives from an adult who received the AZD1222 COVID-19 vaccine. The gene calls are TRBV30 and TRBJ1-1, with 7 bases matching TRBD1. The CDR3 region has the DNA TGTGCCTGGAGCCCTCCGGGACAGCCCTTTGAAGCTTTCTTT. Encoded protein: CAWSPPGQPFEAFF.